This note documents a single T cell receptor (beta chain) sequence. This sample was taken from a study of blood T cell repertoires in COVID-19. The wider study: COVID-19 samples collected from the United States, Italy and Spain covered acute and convalescent phases. PBMCs, B-cell-depleted T cells, or T cells provided the cDNA or gDNA that made up the material.

Deletions cut 6 bases from V and 1 base from J, with 12 bases between. Per the germline V gene, CDR1 is MNHEY and CDR2 is SVGAGI. The CDR3 totals 14 residues. Authors' data handling: Nucleated cell counts were estimated from reference gene primer amplification. TCRdb's copy holds only in-frame clones and misses some; the assay was immunoSEQ multiplex PCR. The V and J calls and clone size were taken over from that table, and D and trimming were inferred from the DNA. The sample shows 70,000 to 75,000 clones, about 90% of them seen only once. Sequencing input: peripheral blood. The sequence came from a human donor in a cohort sampled during active COVID-19. The V gene is TRBV6-5, the J gene TRBJ1-1, with D possibly matching TRBD1 (6 bases). The CDR3 nucleotides are TGTGCCAGCAGCACAGGGCTTGGGAACACTGAAGCTTTCTTT. It yields the protein CASSTGLGNTEAFF.